Each of the 10 T cell receptor beta chains below was sequenced from the same sample in a study of T cells in localized non-small cell lung cancer. Data came from immunoSEQ multiplex PCR; TCRdb stores just in-frame clones and leaves some out. The repertoire holds roughly 89,000 clones, approximately 90% seen once, with 4.1% in the top ten. The specimen comprised PBMCs, sampled before any cancer treatment. Receptors originate from a woman aged 40-70 years with stage II squamous cell lung carcinoma.

This clone was picked up a small number of times. The chain couples TRBV29-1 to TRBJ1-1, with TRBD1 matching 7 bases. The J segment lost 0 bases and the V segment lost 8 bases, leaving 6 bases of the junction unmatched. The CDR3 covers 13 residues. Germline V CDR1 and CDR2: SQVTM, ANQGSEA. CDR3 nucleotide sequence: TGCAGCACAAGACAGGGAATGAACACTGAAGCTTTCTTT. It codes for CSTRQGMNTEAFF. The whole variable domain, filled in from reference TRBV29-1 and TRBJ1-1, reads SAVISQKPSRDICQRGTSLTIQCQVDSQVTMMFWYRQQPGQSLTLIATANQGSEATYESGFVIDKFPISRPNLTFSTLTVSNMSPEDSSIYLCSTRQGMNTEAFFGQGTRLTVV.

The rearrangement links TRBV19 to TRBJ2-5; 8 bases line up with TRBD2. The V and J ends lost 6 bases and 4 bases, in that order; junction bases with no gene match: 7. In germline, CDR1 is LNHDA, CDR2 SQIVND (reference sequence). The CDR3 is 14 amino acids. CDR3 DNA sequence: TGTGCCAGTAGGCCAGCGGGAGCTCGAGAGACCCAGTACTTC. Residues: CASRPAGARETQYF.

The chain employs TRBV18 and TRBJ2-7; 8 bases align to TRBD1. The ends lost 3 bases at V and 0 bases at J; junction bases unmatched: 1. CDR1 and CDR2 (germline): KGHSH, LQKENI. There are 14 residues in the CDR3. CDR3 sequence: CASSPDRDSYEQYF. The CDR3 bases are TGTGCCAGCTCACCGGACAGGGACTCCTACGAGCAGTACTTC.

This chain uses TRBV28 with TRBJ2-2, with 14 bases matching TRBD2. CDR1 and CDR2 from the germline V gene are MDHEN and SYDVKM. CDR3 length equals 17 residues. V was pared by 5 bases and J by 4 bases, with 6 bases of the junction left unmatched. The CDR3 nucleotides are TGTGCCAGCAGTCCCAGGACTAGCGGGAGGTTCACCGGGGAGCTGTTTTTT. This translates into CASSPRTSGRFTGELFF.

The chain links TRBV29-1 to TRBJ1-1; D uncertain. Per the germline V gene, CDR1 is SQVTM and CDR2 is ANQGSEA. The V end was cut by 6 bases, the J end by 2 bases, with 22 bases between. The CDR3 sequence is 16 residues long. This chain's CDR3 is CSVGGPGSAINTEAFF. The CDR3 DNA sequence: TGCAGCGTGGGAGGGCCGGGATCCGCGATTAACACTGAAGCTTTCTTT.

In this sample, this clone turned up once. This sequence joins TRBV6-1 and TRBJ2-7; 10 bases are a match to TRBD2. Unmatched junction bases numbered 10, after V lost 6 bases and J lost 5 bases. The CDR3 is 15 residues long. The germline V gene has CDR1 MNHNS and CDR2 SASEGT. The chain's CDR3 is CASRLGLASSNEQYF. DNA for the CDR3: TGTGCCAGCAGATTGGGACTAGCGAGTTCCAACGAGCAGTACTTC.

This chain joins TRBV18 and TRBJ2-2, with 8 bases that match TRBD1. CDR3 length: 13 residues. Germline trimming cut 4 bases from V and 10 bases from J; bases unmatched to any gene: 5. CDR1 and CDR2 from the germline V gene are KGHSH and LQKENI. CDR3 sequence reads: CASSRTGLEELFF. In nucleotides, the CDR3 is TGTGCCAGCTCACGGACAGGGCTTGAGGAGCTGTTTTTT.

The chain combines TRBV10-2 with TRBJ1-1; 7 positions agree with TRBD1. This CDR3 region has 15 residues. CDR1 is WSHSY, CDR2 SAAADI, per germline. Trimming at V came to 5 bases and at J to 0 bases, leaving 6 bases not matched to a gene. The CDR3 region has the DNA TGCGCCAGCAGTAAAGGGGGCGGCTTGAACACTGAAGCTTTCTTT. It specifies CASSKGGGLNTEAFF.

The chain is built from TRBV27 and TRBJ2-2; D is perhaps TRBD2 (5 bases). Germline V CDR1 and CDR2: MNHEY, SMNVEV (reference sequence). V lost 3 bases to trimming and J lost 6 bases, with 8 bases between them. This CDR3 has 13 amino acids. The DNA for the CDR3 is TGTGCCAGCAGTTTCGGAGGTTCCGGGGAGCTGTTTTTT. This sequence encodes CASSFGGSGELFF.

The chain carries TRBV7-6 and TRBJ1-2; D call uncertain. There are 14 residues in the CDR3. Trimming took off 2 bases at V and 5 bases at J, with 12 bases between the two ends. CDR1 and CDR2 from the germline V gene are SGHVS and FNYEAQ. The CDR3 is CASSLHGGTYGYTF. CDR3 in DNA: TGTGCCAGCAGCTTACACGGCGGTACTTATGGCTACACCTTC.